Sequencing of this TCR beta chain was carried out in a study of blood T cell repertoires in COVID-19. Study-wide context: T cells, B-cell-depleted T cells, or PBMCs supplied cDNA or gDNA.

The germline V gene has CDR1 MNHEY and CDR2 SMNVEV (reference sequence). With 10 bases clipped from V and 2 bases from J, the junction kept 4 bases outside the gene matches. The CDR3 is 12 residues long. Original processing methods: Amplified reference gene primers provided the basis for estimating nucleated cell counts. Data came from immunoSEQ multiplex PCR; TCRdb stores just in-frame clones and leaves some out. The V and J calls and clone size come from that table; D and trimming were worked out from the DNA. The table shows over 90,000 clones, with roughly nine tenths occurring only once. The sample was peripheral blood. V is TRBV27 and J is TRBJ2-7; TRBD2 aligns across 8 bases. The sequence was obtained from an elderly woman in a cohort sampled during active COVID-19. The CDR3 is CATRGLAYEQYF. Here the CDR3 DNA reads TGTGCCACCCGGGGACTAGCCTACGAGCAGTACTTC.